The 31 T cell receptor beta chains reported below all come from one sample, sequenced in a study of monozygotic twins with inflammatory bowel disease. Using the 5' RACE reads, TCRdb records one entry per CDR3 protein without DNA. The repertoire table contains about 440,000 distinct CDR3 sequences. Sequencing was performed on blood. Receptors were obtained from a human donor with ulcerative colitis or Crohn's disease, or a healthy co-twin of an affected twin (not recorded which).

The V call is TRBV7-9, the J call TRBJ1-6. Germline lookup yields CDR1 SEHNR and CDR2 FQNEAQ (reference sequence). CDR3 length: 13 amino acids. The CDR3 loop is CASSLGPDSPLHF.

The V and J genes are TRBV20-1 and TRBJ2-1. Per the germline V gene, CDR1 is DFQATT and CDR2 is SNEGSKA (reference sequence). The CDR3 totals 13 residues. The CDR3: CSAESESRNEQFF.

This chain joins TRBV19 and TRBJ1-1; TCRdb selects TRBD1, and the lack of DNA leaves this call unchecked. The CDR3 runs 13 residues. Looked up from germline, CDR1 is LNHDA and CDR2 is SQIVND (reference sequence). This chain's CDR3 is CAISSDRDTEAFF.

This chain connects TRBV20-1 to TRBJ1-2; the TCRdb D gene call, TRBD1, has no DNA to confirm it. Germline V gene data show CDR1 as DFQATT and CDR2 as SNEGSKA (reference sequence). The CDR3 extends over 12 amino acids. The CDR3: CSASTGNYGYTF.

This chain links TRBV2 with TRBJ2-3. Germline V gene sequence: CDR1 SNHLY, CDR2 FYNNEI. The CDR3 has 14 residues. CDR3 loop: CASSEGRGTDTQYF. Full variable domain (rest looked up from reference TRBV2 and TRBJ2-3): EPEVTQTPSHQVTQMGQEVILRCVPISNHLYFYWYRQILGQKVEFLVSFYNNEISEKSEIFDDQFSVERPDGSNFTLKIRSTKLEDSAMYFCASSEGRGTDTQYFGPGTRLTVL.

The chain couples TRBV20-1 to TRBJ1-5; with no DNA, the TCRdb D assignment of TRBD1 cannot be verified. The CDR3 has 17 residues. CDR1 and CDR2 from the germline V gene are DFQATT and SNEGSKA (reference sequence). CDR3 amino acids: CSARGLAGGIANQPQHF.

V usage is TRBV5-1 and J usage is TRBJ1-1; lacking DNA, the TRBD1 call made by TCRdb goes unchecked. Germline CDR1 is SGHRS and CDR2 is YFSETQ. The CDR3 sequence is 14 residues long. CDR3 sequence reads: CASSFEGGNTEAFF. Drawing the rest from reference TRBV5-1 and TRBJ1-1, the complete variable domain is KAGVTQTPRYLIKTRGQQVTLSCSPISGHRSVSWYQQTPGQGLQFLFEYFSETQRNKGNFPGRFSGRQFSNSRSEMNVSTLELGDSALYLCASSFEGGNTEAFFGQGTRLTVV.

CDR3 sequence reads: CARDRGRTEAFF. This chain links TRBV2 with TRBJ1-1; the D call from TCRdb, TRBD1, cannot be confirmed without DNA. The CDR3 loop spans 12 amino acids. Germline loops: CDR1 SNHLY, CDR2 FYNNEI.

The chain has TRBV20-1 and TRBJ2-7; TCRdb's D call of TRBD1 is untestable without DNA. The CDR3 has 14 residues. Germline CDR1 DFQATT, CDR2 SNEGSKA (reference sequence). The CDR3 sequence is CSAWRTGVAYEQYF.

This sequence joins TRBV28 and TRBJ2-2; no DNA is available, so the TRBD1 call from TCRdb remains unchecked. The CDR3 length is 15 residues. Germline V gene lookup returns CDR1 MDHEN and CDR2 SYDVKM. The CDR3 here is CATYGGRGNTGELFF.

The V and J genes are TRBV12-3 or TRBV12-4 and TRBJ2-5; lacking DNA, the TRBD2 call made by TCRdb goes unchecked. The CDR3 runs 16 residues. This CDR3 reads CASRAGREGLGETQYF.

This chain's CDR3 is CASSRGVAYNEQFF. The rearrangement uses TRBV9 and TRBJ2-1; as DNA is missing, the TRBD1 call by TCRdb cannot be tested. This CDR3 contains 14 residues. CDR1 and CDR2 from the germline V gene are SGDLS and YYNGEE.

The chain combines TRBV20-1 with TRBJ2-7; TCRdb names TRBD2, which stays unverified in the absence of DNA. Germline V CDR1 and CDR2: DFQATT, SNEGSKA (reference sequence). The CDR3 runs to 14 residues. The chain's CDR3 is CSASGTSGAYEQYF.

V gene TRBV29-1 combines with J gene TRBJ1-3; as DNA is missing, the TRBD1 call by TCRdb cannot be tested. The CDR3 loop spans 14 amino acids. Germline CDR1 SQVTM, CDR2 ANQGSEA. CDR3 loop: CSFRALGSGNTIYF.

This chain joins TRBV12-3 or TRBV12-4 and TRBJ2-1; TCRdb lists TRBD2, though no DNA is available to test this call. The length of the CDR3 is 15 residues. This chain's CDR3 is CASSFISGSPNEQFF.

V and J are TRBV11-2 and TRBJ2-6; TCRdb selects TRBD2, and the lack of DNA leaves this call unchecked. Per the germline V gene, CDR1 is SGHAT and CDR2 is FQNNGV. This CDR3 has 14 residues. The chain's CDR3 is CASSSPDNPNVLTF.

This CDR3 reads CASSSSRLAGLINEQFF. The V gene is TRBV28, the J gene TRBJ2-1; TCRdb selects TRBD2, and the lack of DNA leaves this call unchecked. This CDR3 has 17 residues. Germline-derived CDR1 and CDR2 are MDHEN and SYDVKM.

The rearrangement uses TRBV25-1 and TRBJ2-2; absent DNA, TCRdb's TRBD1 call cannot be checked. Germline CDR1 and CDR2: MGHDK and SYGVNS. The CDR3 is 15 residues long. CDR3 in amino acids: CASSIPTGPTGELFF.

V and J are TRBV19 and TRBJ1-1; TCRdb indicates TRBD1, and absent DNA this call remains unverified. This CDR3 has 15 residues. Looked up from germline, CDR1 is LNHDA and CDR2 is SQIVND (reference sequence). This chain's CDR3 is CASSMAFRPGTEAFF.

This rearrangement joins TRBV11-2 to TRBJ2-3; without DNA, the TCRdb call of TRBD1 cannot be checked. CDR1 and CDR2 from the germline V gene are SGHAT and FQNNGV. This CDR3 is 16 amino acids long. CDR3 sequence reads: CASSFGSRGRTDTQYF. Full variable domain (missing parts from reference TRBV11-2 and TRBJ2-3): EAGVAQSPRYKIIEKRQSVAFWCNPISGHATLYWYQQILGQGPKLLIQFQNNGVVDDSQLPKDRFSAERLKGVDSTLKIQPAKLEDSAVYLCASSFGSRGRTDTQYFGPGTRLTVL.

V gene TRBV3-1 combines with J gene TRBJ1-5. The CDR3 is 15 amino acids. CDR1 and CDR2 from the germline V gene are LGHDT and YNNKEL (reference sequence). This CDR3 is CASSQVFTANQPQHF.

The chain joins TRBV5-4 to TRBJ2-2. CDR1 and CDR2 (germline): SGHNT, YYREEE (reference sequence). The length of the CDR3 is 15 residues. CDR3 loop: CASSFGESDTGELFF.

V is TRBV3-1 and J is TRBJ2-6. The CDR3 covers 16 residues. Germline-derived CDR1 and CDR2 are LGHDT and YNNKEL (reference sequence). The CDR3 protein is CASSRWTISGANVLTF.

The chain recombines TRBV6-5 with TRBJ1-1; without DNA, the TCRdb call of TRBD1 cannot be checked. CDR3 length: 15 amino acids. Germline V gene lookup returns CDR1 MNHEY and CDR2 SVGAGI. The CDR3 here is CASSYRTAGNTEAFF.

The rearrangement links TRBV7-2 to TRBJ1-6; TCRdb outputs TRBD1, but without DNA this stays unchecked. Germline CDR1 reads SGHTA; CDR2 reads FQGNSA. The CDR3 runs 16 residues. CDR3 region: CASSPDRDSGHSPLHF.

The chain uses TRBV12-3 or TRBV12-4 and TRBJ2-5; as DNA is missing, the TRBD1 call by TCRdb cannot be tested. There are 13 residues in the CDR3. The CDR3 loop is CASRPRGWETQYF.

V is TRBV19 and J is TRBJ2-4; TCRdb's D call, TRBD1, is unchecked because there is no DNA. This CDR3 is 15 amino acids long. Germline values: CDR1 LNHDA, CDR2 SQIVND (reference sequence). The CDR3: CASSPLNRAKNIQYF.

The chain joins TRBV7-6 to TRBJ2-7; TCRdb's D gene call, TRBD1, goes unchecked for lack of DNA. The CDR3 length is 15 residues. Per germline, CDR1 SGHVS and CDR2 FNYEAQ. This chain's CDR3 is CASSAVWGPTYEQYF.

The chain carries TRBV29-1 and TRBJ2-5; the TRBD1 assignment by TCRdb is unverifiable without DNA. This CDR3 has 12 amino acids. Germline V gene data show CDR1 as SQVTM and CDR2 as ANQGSEA. The CDR3: CSVKAGEETQYF.

J is TRBJ1-5 and V is TRBV5-1; without DNA, the TCRdb call of TRBD1 cannot be checked. The CDR3 extends over 15 amino acids. Germline V gene sequence: CDR1 SGHRS, CDR2 YFSETQ. The CDR3 here is CASSLEGAANQPQHF.

V usage is TRBV7-8 and J usage is TRBJ1-6; TCRdb's D call, TRBD1, is unchecked because there is no DNA. This CDR3 contains 17 residues. The germline gives CDR1 SGHVS, CDR2 FQNEAQ. The CDR3 sequence is CASSLALRGAGNSPLHF.